This TCR beta chain was retrieved from a study of PD-1 blockade in mismatch repair-deficient tumors. For the study at large: Patients had approximately 12 mismatch repair-deficient cancer types, all previously treated and progressing. Findings of the study overall: Tumor-resident clones, often undetectable pretreatment in blood, expanded then contracted after pembrolizumab.

Repertoires were generated with immunoSEQ multiplex PCR, while TCRdb's copy carries only in-frame clones and drops some. The sample holds roughly 37,000 clones, 75% to 90% seen once. TCR sequencing covered a few patients who responded to pembrolizumab. Of note for this clone: Its antigen is not known.

The receptor was derived from an adult with mismatch repair-deficient cancer. The sample was PBMCs, taken approximately 9 months after starting pembrolizumab.

Here the CDR3 DNA reads TGTGCCAGCAGCCCCACTAGCGGGAGCGGCGGGGAGCTGTTTTTT. This sequence encodes CASSPTSGSGGELFF. V gene TRBV7-9 combines with J gene TRBJ2-2; 11 nucleotides align to TRBD2. The length of the CDR3 is 15 residues. CDR1 and CDR2 from the germline V gene are SEHNR and FQNEAQ (reference sequence). With 5 bases clipped from V and 7 bases from J, the junction kept 6 bases outside the gene matches.